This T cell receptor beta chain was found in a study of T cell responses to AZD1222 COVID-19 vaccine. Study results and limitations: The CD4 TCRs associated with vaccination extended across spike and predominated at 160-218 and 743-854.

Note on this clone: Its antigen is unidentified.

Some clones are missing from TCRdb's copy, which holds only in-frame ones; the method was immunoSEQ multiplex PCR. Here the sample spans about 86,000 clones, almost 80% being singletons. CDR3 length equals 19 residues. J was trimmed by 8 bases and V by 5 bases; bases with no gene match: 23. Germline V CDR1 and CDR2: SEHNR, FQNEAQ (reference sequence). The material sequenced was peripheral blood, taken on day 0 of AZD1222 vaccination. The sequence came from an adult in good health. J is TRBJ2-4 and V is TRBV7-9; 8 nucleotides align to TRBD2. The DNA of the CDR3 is TGTGCCAGCAGCCCCAATTTTGGGCGGGAGGTCCGTCGGGGGGACATTCAGTACTTC. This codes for CASSPNFGREVRRGDIQYF.